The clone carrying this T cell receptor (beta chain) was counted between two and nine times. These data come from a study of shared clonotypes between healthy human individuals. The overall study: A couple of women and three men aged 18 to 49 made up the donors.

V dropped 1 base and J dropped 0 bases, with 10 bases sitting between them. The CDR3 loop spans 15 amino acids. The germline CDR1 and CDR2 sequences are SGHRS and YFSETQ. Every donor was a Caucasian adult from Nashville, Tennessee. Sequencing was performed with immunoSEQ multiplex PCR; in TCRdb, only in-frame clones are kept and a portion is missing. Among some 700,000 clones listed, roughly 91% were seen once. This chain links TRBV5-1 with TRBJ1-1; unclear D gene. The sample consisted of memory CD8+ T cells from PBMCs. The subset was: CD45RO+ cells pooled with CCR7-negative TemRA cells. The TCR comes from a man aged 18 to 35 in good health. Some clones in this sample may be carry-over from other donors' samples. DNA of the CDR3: TGCGCCAGCAGCTTGTCCCAGGTAATGAACACTGAAGCTTTCTTT. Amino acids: CASSLSQVMNTEAFF.